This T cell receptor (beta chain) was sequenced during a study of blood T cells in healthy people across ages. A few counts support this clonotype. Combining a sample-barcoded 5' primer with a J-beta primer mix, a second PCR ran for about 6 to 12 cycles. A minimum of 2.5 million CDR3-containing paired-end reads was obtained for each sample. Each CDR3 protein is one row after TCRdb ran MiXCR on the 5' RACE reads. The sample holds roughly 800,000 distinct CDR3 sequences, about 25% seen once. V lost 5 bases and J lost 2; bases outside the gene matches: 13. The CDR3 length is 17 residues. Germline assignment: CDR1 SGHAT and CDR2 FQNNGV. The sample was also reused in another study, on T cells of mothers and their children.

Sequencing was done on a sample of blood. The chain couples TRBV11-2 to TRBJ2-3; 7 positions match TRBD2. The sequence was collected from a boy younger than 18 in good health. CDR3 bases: TGTGCCAGCAGCCTGAGACTAGCCGGGCGGCTCACAGATACGCAGTATTTT. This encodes CASSLRLAGRLTDTQYF.